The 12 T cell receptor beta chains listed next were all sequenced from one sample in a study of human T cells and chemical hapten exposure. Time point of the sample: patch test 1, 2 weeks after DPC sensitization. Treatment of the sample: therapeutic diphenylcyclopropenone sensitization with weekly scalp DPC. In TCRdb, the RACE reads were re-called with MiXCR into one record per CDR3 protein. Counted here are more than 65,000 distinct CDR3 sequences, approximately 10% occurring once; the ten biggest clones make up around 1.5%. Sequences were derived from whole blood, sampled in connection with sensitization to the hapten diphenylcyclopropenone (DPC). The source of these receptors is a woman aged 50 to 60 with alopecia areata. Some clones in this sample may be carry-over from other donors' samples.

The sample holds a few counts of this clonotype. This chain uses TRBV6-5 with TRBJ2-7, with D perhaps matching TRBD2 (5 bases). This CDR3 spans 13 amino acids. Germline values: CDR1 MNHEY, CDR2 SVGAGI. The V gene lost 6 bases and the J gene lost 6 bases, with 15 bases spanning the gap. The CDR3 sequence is CASSPRGAPEQYF. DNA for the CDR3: TGTGCCAGCAGCCCCCGGGGAGCCCCCGAGCAGTACTTC.

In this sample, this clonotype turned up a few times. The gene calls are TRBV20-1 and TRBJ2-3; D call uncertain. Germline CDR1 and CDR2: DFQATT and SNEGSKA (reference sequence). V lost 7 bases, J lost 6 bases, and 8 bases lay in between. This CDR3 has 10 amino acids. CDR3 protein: CSGARDTQYF. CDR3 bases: TGCAGTGGGGCGCGGGATACGCAGTATTTT.

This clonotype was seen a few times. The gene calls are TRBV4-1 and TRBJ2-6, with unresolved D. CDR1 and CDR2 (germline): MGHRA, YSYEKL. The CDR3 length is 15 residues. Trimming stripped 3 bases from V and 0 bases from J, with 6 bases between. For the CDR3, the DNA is TGCGCCAGCAGCCACTCGTTCTCTGGGGCCAACGTCCTGACTTTC. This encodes CASSHSFSGANVLTF.

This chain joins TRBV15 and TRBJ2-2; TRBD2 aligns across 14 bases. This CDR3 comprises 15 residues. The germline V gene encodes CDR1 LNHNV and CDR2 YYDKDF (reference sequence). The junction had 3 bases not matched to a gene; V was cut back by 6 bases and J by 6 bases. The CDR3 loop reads CATRGTSGRPGELFF. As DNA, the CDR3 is TGTGCCACCAGGGGGACTAGCGGGAGACCCGGGGAGCTGTTTTTT.

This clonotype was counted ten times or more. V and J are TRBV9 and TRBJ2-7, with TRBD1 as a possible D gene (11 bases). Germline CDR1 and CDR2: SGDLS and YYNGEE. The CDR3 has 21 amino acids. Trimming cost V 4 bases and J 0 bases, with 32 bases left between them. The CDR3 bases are TGTGCCAGCAGCATCCGGGACAGGGGGGCCCCGGGACTAGCGAGCTCCTACGAGCAGTACTTC. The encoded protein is CASSIRDRGAPGLASSYEQYF.

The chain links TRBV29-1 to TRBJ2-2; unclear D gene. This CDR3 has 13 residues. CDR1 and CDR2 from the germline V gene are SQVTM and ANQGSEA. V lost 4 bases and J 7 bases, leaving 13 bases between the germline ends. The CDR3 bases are TGCAGCGTTGCCCCTTCGGTCGGCGGGGAGCTGTTTTTT. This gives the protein CSVAPSVGGELFF.

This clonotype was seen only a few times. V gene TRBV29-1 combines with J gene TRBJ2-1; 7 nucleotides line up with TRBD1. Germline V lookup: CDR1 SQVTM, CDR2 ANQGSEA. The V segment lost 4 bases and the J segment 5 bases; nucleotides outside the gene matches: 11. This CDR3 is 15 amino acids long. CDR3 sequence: CSVANQGTANNEQFF. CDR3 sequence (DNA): TGCAGCGTTGCCAACCAGGGGACAGCTAACAATGAGCAGTTCTTC.

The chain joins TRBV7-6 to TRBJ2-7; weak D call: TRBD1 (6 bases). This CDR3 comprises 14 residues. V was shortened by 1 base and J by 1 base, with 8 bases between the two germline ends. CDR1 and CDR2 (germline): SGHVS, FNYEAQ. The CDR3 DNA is TGTGCCAGCAGCTTAGAGGACAGATCCTACGAGCAGTACTTC. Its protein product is CASSLEDRSYEQYF.

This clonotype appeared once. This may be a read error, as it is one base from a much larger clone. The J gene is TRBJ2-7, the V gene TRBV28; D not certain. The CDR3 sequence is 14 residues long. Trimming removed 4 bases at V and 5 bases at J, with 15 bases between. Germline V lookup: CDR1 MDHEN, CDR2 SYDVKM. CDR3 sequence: CASSSDRRSDEQYF. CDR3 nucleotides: TGTGCCAGCAGTTCCGACCGCCGGAGCGACGAGCAGTACTTC.

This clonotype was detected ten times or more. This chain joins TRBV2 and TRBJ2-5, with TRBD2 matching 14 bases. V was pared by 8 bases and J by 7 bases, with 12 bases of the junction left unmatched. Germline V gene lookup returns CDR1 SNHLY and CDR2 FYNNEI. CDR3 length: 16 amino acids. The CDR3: CASRATGTSGSGTQYF. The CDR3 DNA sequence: TGTGCCAGCCGGGCGACCGGGACTAGCGGGAGCGGGACCCAGTACTTC. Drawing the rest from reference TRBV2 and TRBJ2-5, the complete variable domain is EPEVTQTPSHQVTQMGQEVILRCVPISNHLYFYWYRQILGQKVEFLVSFYNNEISEKSEIFDDQFSVERPDGSNFTLKIRSTKLEDSAMYFCASRATGTSGSGTQYFGPGTRLLVL.

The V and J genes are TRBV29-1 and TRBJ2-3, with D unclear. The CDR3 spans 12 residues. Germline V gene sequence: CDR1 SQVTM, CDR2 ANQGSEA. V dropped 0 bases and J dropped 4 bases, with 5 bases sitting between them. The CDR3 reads CSVEDRADTQYF. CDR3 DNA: TGCAGCGTTGAAGATCGTGCAGATACGCAGTATTTT.

CDR3 DNA sequence: TGCAGTGCAGTCGGGAGGGCCAATGAGCAGTTCTTC. Residues: CSAVGRANEQFF. This chain uses TRBV20-1 with TRBJ2-1, with 8 nucleotides matching TRBD2. With V trimmed by 6 bases and J by 6 bases, 4 bases remained unmatched. The germline V gene has CDR1 DFQATT and CDR2 SNEGSKA (reference sequence). This CDR3 has 12 residues.